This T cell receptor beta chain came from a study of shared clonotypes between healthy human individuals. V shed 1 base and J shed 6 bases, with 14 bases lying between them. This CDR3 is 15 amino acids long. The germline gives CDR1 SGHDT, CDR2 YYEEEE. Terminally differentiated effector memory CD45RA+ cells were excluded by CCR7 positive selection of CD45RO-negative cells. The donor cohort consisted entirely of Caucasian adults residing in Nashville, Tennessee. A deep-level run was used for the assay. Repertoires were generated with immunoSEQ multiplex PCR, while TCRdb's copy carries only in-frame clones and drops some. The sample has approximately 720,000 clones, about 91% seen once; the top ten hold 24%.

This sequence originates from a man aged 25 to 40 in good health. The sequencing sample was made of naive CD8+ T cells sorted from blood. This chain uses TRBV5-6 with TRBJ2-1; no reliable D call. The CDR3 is CASSLWRTTTNEQFF. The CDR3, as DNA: TGTGCCAGCAGCTTGTGGCGAACCACCACCAATGAGCAGTTCTTC.